This TCR beta chain comes out of a study of radiotherapy plus CTLA-4 blockade in lung cancer. Study results and limitations: After treatment with radiotherapy plus ipilimumab, TCR clones that came from the tumor expanded in blood. Response, reportedly, was best predicted by interferon-beta along with early blood T cell clone dynamics.

Trimming at V came to 2 bases and at J to 3 bases, leaving 3 bases not matched to a gene. From germline, CDR1 is SGHVS and CDR2 FNYEAQ. The CDR3 sequence is 15 residues long. With respect to this clone: Its antigen is unknown.

Repertoires were generated with immunoSEQ multiplex PCR, while TCRdb's copy carries only in-frame clones and drops some. The sample includes some 60,000 clones, 70% to 85% of them seen just once. With ipilimumab providing CTLA-4 blockade, focal radiation was administered to patients who had chemo-refractory metastatic non-small-cell lung cancer. Sequencing was performed on peripheral blood, taken from a patient treated with radiotherapy plus ipilimumab. This clonotype originated in a human donor with non-small cell lung cancer who had a complete response to radiotherapy plus ipilimumab. This rearrangement joins TRBV7-6 to TRBJ2-3; 9 nucleotides match TRBD2. The CDR3 sequence is CASSLWAGGTDTQYF. Here the CDR3 DNA reads TGTGCCAGCAGCTTATGGGCGGGGGGGACAGATACGCAGTATTTT.